This T cell receptor (beta chain) was retrieved from a study of T cells after yellow fever vaccination. Germline CDR1 reads SGHAT; CDR2 reads FQNNGV. CDR3 length equals 14 residues. Trimming removed 0 bases at V and 10 bases at J, with 13 bases between. This clonotype was detected many times. One entry per CDR3 protein, called by TCRdb with MiXCR from the 5' RACE reads. Among tens of thousands of distinct CDR3 sequences listed, around 5.8% were seen once. This receptor was obtained from a man aged 25-40 years who received the YFV17D yellow fever vaccine. Specimen: PBMCs, either bulk or a sorted T-cell subset (CD4+, CD8+, memory, or dextramer-sorted; not recorded which), collected on the day of the yellow fever booster vaccination. The chain links TRBV11-2 to TRBJ1-5, with no clear D. CDR3 DNA sequence: TGTGCCAGCAGCTTAGACCCATCGGTTCGACCCCAGCATTTT. It codes for CASSLDPSVRPQHF.